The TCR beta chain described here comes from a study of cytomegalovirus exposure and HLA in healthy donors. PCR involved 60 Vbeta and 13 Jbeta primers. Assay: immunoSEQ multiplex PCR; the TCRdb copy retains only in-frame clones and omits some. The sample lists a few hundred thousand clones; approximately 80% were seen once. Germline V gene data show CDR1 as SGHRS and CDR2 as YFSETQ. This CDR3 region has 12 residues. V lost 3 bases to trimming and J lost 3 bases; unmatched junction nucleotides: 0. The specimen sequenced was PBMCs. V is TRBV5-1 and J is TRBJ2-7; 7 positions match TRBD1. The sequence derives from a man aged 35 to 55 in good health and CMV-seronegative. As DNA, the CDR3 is TGCGCCAGCAGCTGGGACAGCTACGAGCAGTACTTC. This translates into CASSWDSYEQYF.